Below are 29 T cell receptor beta chains sequenced from a single sample in a study of blood T cell repertoires in COVID-19. Sequencing used immunoSEQ multiplex PCR; TCRdb keeps in-frame clones, though not all of them. Counted here are 97,000 or so clones, 87% occurring once; the ten biggest clones make up approximately 2%. Sample: peripheral blood. Every receptor here comes from a man between 45 and 60 years old with active COVID-19.

V usage is TRBV6-1 and J usage is TRBJ2-3; 8 positions match TRBD2. CDR3 length equals 15 residues. V shed 3 bases, J shed 4 bases, and the junction held 6 bases outside the gene matches. CDR1 MNHNS and CDR2 SASEGT come from the germline V gene. The CDR3 bases are TGTGCCAGCAGTGATACGGGGGGGCTGGCAGATACGCAGTATTTT. Residues: CASSDTGGLADTQYF.

This clone rates as medium-sized (0.01 to 0.1%). V and J are TRBV6-2 or TRBV6-3 and TRBJ1-1; D unclear. The CDR3 is 15 residues long. CDR1 is MNHEY, CDR2 SVGEGT, per germline. V shed 2 bases and J shed 3 bases, with 13 bases lying between them. The CDR3 loop reads CASSYLRYGDTEAFF. DNA of the CDR3: TGTGCCAGCAGTTACCTCAGGTACGGGGACACTGAAGCTTTCTTT.

The rearrangement links TRBV12-3 or TRBV12-4 to TRBJ1-2; possible D gene TRBD1, 6 bases. V lost 6 bases to trimming and J lost 9 bases, with 17 bases between them. The CDR3 sequence is 13 residues long. CDR3 in DNA: TGTGCCAGCAGGAGCGGGACATTTGTGAGCTACACCTTC. Protein product: CASRSGTFVSYTF.

This chain joins TRBV9 and TRBJ2-2, with D perhaps matching TRBD1 (6 bases). Trimming removed 1 base at V and 10 bases at J, with 11 bases between. Per the germline V gene, CDR1 is SGDLS and CDR2 is YYNGEE. This CDR3 has 13 residues. The CDR3 DNA reads as TGTGCCAGCAGCGTATGGGGGCCGGAGGAGCTGTTTTTT. Its protein is CASSVWGPEELFF.

This clone was observed once. This sequence joins TRBV10-3 and TRBJ2-3, with 12 bases identical to TRBD2. Unmatched junction bases numbered 22, after V lost 0 bases and J lost 0 bases. The V gene's germline CDR1 is ENHRY and CDR2 SYGVKD. This CDR3 has 24 amino acids. The CDR3 is CAISESNWPSGGVNKPRSTDTQYF. The CDR3 nucleotides are TGTGCCATCAGTGAGTCGAATTGGCCTAGCGGGGGGGTCAACAAACCGCGAAGCACAGATACGCAGTATTTT.

The gene calls are TRBV11-3 and TRBJ2-7, with 9 bases fitting TRBD2. V trimming: 5 bases; J trimming: 5 bases; junction bases outside the gene matches: 4. The CDR3 has 13 residues. Germline V CDR1 and CDR2: SGHNT, YENEEA. CDR3 region: CASSPGTSHEQYF. The CDR3 bases are TGTGCCAGCAGCCCTGGGACTAGCCACGAGCAGTACTTC.

This chain connects TRBV14 to TRBJ1-5; 8 bases map to TRBD1. CDR3 size: 16 residues. V lost 2 bases, J lost 6 bases, and 9 bases stayed unmatched. The germline gives CDR1 SGHDN, CDR2 FVKESK. The CDR3 loop is CASSQSQGAATQPQHF. CDR3 coding DNA: TGTGCCAGCAGCCAATCCCAGGGGGCGGCCACTCAGCCCCAGCATTTT.

This chain uses TRBV28 with TRBJ2-2; 10 nucleotides match TRBD1. CDR1 is MDHEN, CDR2 SYDVKM, per germline. J lost 8 bases, V lost 3 bases, and 6 bases had no gene match. This CDR3 has 15 amino acids. DNA of the CDR3: TGTGCCAGCAGTTTCCCCGGGACAGGGGCTGGGGAGCTGTTTTTT. Protein: CASSFPGTGAGELFF.

V gene TRBV9 combines with J gene TRBJ2-2; D perhaps matches TRBD1 (6 bases). Germline CDR1 SGDLS, CDR2 YYNGEE. Trimming stripped 2 bases from V and 3 bases from J, with 11 bases between. The CDR3 runs 15 residues. The CDR3 DNA is TGTGCCAGCAGCGTGAGGGGGTCCGACACCGGGGAGCTGTTTTTT. Residues: CASSVRGSDTGELFF.

V and J are TRBV9 and TRBJ1-6; TRBD1 matches at 8 bases. V trimming: 3 bases; J trimming: 2 bases; junction bases outside the gene matches: 16. Germline values: CDR1 SGDLS, CDR2 YYNGEE. The CDR3 spans 20 residues. CDR3 coding DNA: TGTGCCAGCAGCGGCTCCGGGACAGGCAATCCCTATACCTATAATTCACCCCTCCACTTT. Its protein is CASSGSGTGNPYTYNSPLHF.

Concerning this clone: A junction boundary mismatches the germline segment, possibly from a read error. The gene calls are TRBV7-7 and TRBJ2-5, with 7 bases matching TRBD1. This CDR3 comprises 14 residues. Germline V lookup: CDR1 SSHAT, CDR2 FNYEAQ (reference sequence). CDR3 residues: CASSLGGQQETQYF. CDR3 nucleotides: TGTGCTAGCAGCTTAGGGGGACAGCAAGAGACCCAGTACTTC. The whole variable domain, filled in from reference TRBV7-7 and TRBJ2-5, reads GAGVSQSPRYKVTKRGQDVTLRCDPISSHATLYWYQQALGQGPEFLTYFNYEAQPDKSGLPSDRFSAERPEGSISTLTIQRTEQRDSAMYRCASSLGGQQETQYFGPGTRLLVL.

The V gene is TRBV5-1, the J gene TRBJ2-3; maybe TRBD2 (6 bases). The CDR3 covers 16 residues. CDR1 SGHRS and CDR2 YFSETQ come from the germline V gene. V shed 4 bases and J shed 0 bases, with 15 bases lying between them. The CDR3 DNA is TGCGCCAGCAGCCCACAGAGCGGGTACAGCACAGATACGCAGTATTTT. Translation gives CASSPQSGYSTDTQYF.

The chain couples TRBV5-5 to TRBJ1-1; possibly TRBD1 for D (6 bases). CDR3 length: 16 amino acids. Per germline, CDR1 SGHKS and CDR2 YYEKEE (reference sequence). The V end was cut by 0 bases, the J end by 0 bases, with 12 bases between. The CDR3 is CASSLADRPLNTEAFF. CDR3 nucleotides: TGTGCCAGCAGCTTGGCGGACAGACCATTGAACACTGAAGCTTTCTTT.

This chain joins TRBV11-2 and TRBJ2-7; D possibly corresponds to TRBD1 (5 bases). The CDR3 sequence is 14 residues long. Germline loops: CDR1 SGHAT, CDR2 FQNNGV. Trimming stripped 5 bases from V and 5 bases from J, with 16 bases between. CDR3 DNA: TGTGCCAGCAGCCCCCAGGGCCCGGCTAACGAGCAGTACTTC. The encoded protein is CASSPQGPANEQYF.

This chain uses TRBV11-1 with TRBJ1-4; no definite D call. The germline V and J ends were trimmed by 3 bases and 3 bases, with 8 bases remaining between them. There are 14 residues in the CDR3. CDR1 and CDR2 (germline): SGHAT, FQDESV (reference sequence). CDR3 residues: CASSFSTANEKLFF. The CDR3 DNA sequence: TGTGCCAGCAGCTTTTCTACAGCTAATGAAAAACTGTTTTTT. The whole variable domain, filled in from reference TRBV11-1 and TRBJ1-4, reads EAEVAQSPRYKITEKSQAVAFWCDPISGHATLYWYRQILGQGPELLVQFQDESVVDDSQLPKDRFSAERLKGVDSTLKIQPAELGDSAMYLCASSFSTANEKLFFGSGTQLSVL.

V and J are TRBV29-1 and TRBJ2-7; 7 nucleotides align to TRBD2. Germline V gives CDR1 SQVTM, CDR2 ANQGSEA. J was trimmed by 3 bases and V by 4 bases; bases with no gene match: 3. The CDR3 is 12 residues long. CDR3 DNA sequence: TGCAGCGTTGTTGGGGGGGGCTACGAGCAGTACTTC. It encodes CSVVGGGYEQYF.

The chain joins TRBV5-1 to TRBJ1-4, with D perhaps matching TRBD1 (5 bases). The CDR3 consists of 15 residues. Germline-derived CDR1 and CDR2 are SGHRS and YFSETQ. Between the trimmed V and J ends, which lost 0 bases and 5 bases, there was a span of 11 bases. CDR3 sequence (DNA): TGCGCCAGCAGCTTGGCAATGACAGACAATGAAAAACTGTTTTTT. The encoded protein is CASSLAMTDNEKLFF.

With respect to this clone: Sequence at one end of the junction differs from germline and may be a read error. J is TRBJ2-5 and V is TRBV15; tentatively, D is TRBD1 or TRBD2 (5 bases each). This CDR3 comprises 17 residues. Germline values: CDR1 LNHNV, CDR2 YYDKDF (reference sequence). For the CDR3, the DNA is TGCGCCACCAGCAGAGGGGCTTCTGGCCAGGTAGTAGAGACCCAGTACTTC. Its protein product is CATSRGASGQVVETQYF. The variable domain in full, with the rest retrieved from reference TRBV15 and TRBJ2-5, is DAMVIQNPRYQVTQFGKPVTLSCSQTLNHNVMYWYQQKSSQAPKLLFHYYDKDFNNEADTPDNFQSRRPNTSFCFLDIRSPGLGDTAMYLCATSRGASGQVVETQYFGPGTRLLVL.

The rearrangement uses TRBV18 and TRBJ2-1; 12 bases align to TRBD2. The CDR3 sequence is 18 residues long. V was pared by 6 bases and J by 5 bases, with 14 bases of the junction left unmatched. Germline V lookup: CDR1 KGHSH, CDR2 LQKENI. The CDR3 nucleotides read TGTGCCAGCTCCCGTGCTACTATCCTAGCGGGGGGGGACAATGAGCAGTTCTTC. This gives the protein CASSRATILAGGDNEQFF.

V gene TRBV4-1 combines with J gene TRBJ2-2; the D gene is possibly TRBD2 (5 bases). Germline loops: CDR1 MGHRA, CDR2 YSYEKL. This CDR3 comprises 16 residues. V was pared by 1 base and J by 4 bases, with 13 bases between. Here the CDR3 DNA reads TGCGCCAGCAGCCAAGCTCGGAGGAAGGGCACCGGGGAGCTGTTTTTT. Translation: CASSQARRKGTGELFF.

This clone was observed once. V gene TRBV6-1 combines with J gene TRBJ1-5, with D uncertain. Trimming removed 2 bases at V and 0 bases at J, with 8 bases between. The CDR3 contains 15 residues. From germline, CDR1 is MNHNS and CDR2 SASEGT. The DNA of the CDR3 is TGTGCCAGCAGTGAAAGTGGGCGTAGCAATCAGCCCCAGCATTTT. Its translation: CASSESGRSNQPQHF.

The chain employs TRBV7-2 and TRBJ2-5; no reliable D call. Germline CDR1 is SGHTA and CDR2 is FQGNSA. Between the trimmed V and J ends, which lost 5 bases and 3 bases, there was a span of 4 bases. CDR3 length equals 11 residues. For the CDR3, the DNA is TGTGCCAGCAGCATCAAAGAGACCCAGTACTTC. Translation gives CASSIKETQYF. Full variable domain (remainder filled in from reference TRBV7-2 and TRBJ2-5): GAGVSQSPSNKVTEKGKDVELRCDPISGHTALYWYRQSLGQGLEFLIYFQGNSAPDKSGLPSDRFSAERTGGSVSTLTIQRTQQEDSAVYLCASSIKETQYFGPGTRLLVL.

This rearrangement joins TRBV28 to TRBJ2-3, with D perhaps TRBD2 (5 bases). Per the germline V gene, CDR1 is MDHEN and CDR2 is SYDVKM. CDR3 size: 16 residues. Trimming shortened V by 4 bases and J by 2 bases, and 16 bases separated the two germline ends. In DNA, the CDR3 is TGTGCCAGCAGTTCCCCCTCGGGGATCTCCACAGATACGCAGTATTTT. Amino acids: CASSSPSGISTDTQYF.

The CDR3 reads CASSVELDTQYF. The CDR3 region has the DNA TGTGCCAGCAGTGTGGAGTTGGATACGCAGTATTTT. The genes are TRBV2 and TRBJ2-3; no clear D. V gave up 4 bases and J gave up 6 bases, with 8 bases separating them. Looked up from germline, CDR1 is SNHLY and CDR2 is FYNNEI. CDR3 length: 12 amino acids.

This clone has just one count. The chain combines TRBV5-1 with TRBJ1-2; 8 bases are a match to TRBD1. Unmatched junction bases numbered 6, after V lost 4 bases and J lost 7 bases. The CDR3 has 13 amino acids. In germline, CDR1 is SGHRS, CDR2 YFSETQ. CDR3 sequence: CASSVQGVGGYTF. In DNA form, the CDR3 reads TGCGCCAGCAGCGTACAGGGGGTGGGTGGCTACACCTTC.

The chain carries TRBV18 and TRBJ1-1, with 7 positions matching TRBD1. Germline CDR1 and CDR2: KGHSH and LQKENI. The CDR3 covers 17 residues. V shed 3 bases, J shed 0 bases, and the junction held 10 bases outside the gene matches. The DNA of the CDR3 is TGTGCCAGCTCACCGCGAGACAGGGCGGTAATGAACACTGAAGCTTTCTTT. This codes for CASSPRDRAVMNTEAFF.

The gene calls are TRBV6-5 and TRBJ1-1; D uncertain. The CDR3 length is 15 residues. The V and J ends lost 5 bases and 2 bases respectively, with 15 bases between them. Germline V CDR1 and CDR2: MNHEY, SVGAGI. CDR3 residues: CASSPPAGGNTEAFF. Written as DNA, the CDR3 is TGTGCCAGCAGTCCCCCTGCAGGTGGAAACACTGAAGCTTTCTTT.

This chain connects TRBV27 to TRBJ2-7; 10 nucleotides agree with TRBD1. This CDR3 contains 14 residues. Germline loops: CDR1 MNHEY, CDR2 SMNVEV (reference sequence). The J segment lost 3 bases and the V segment lost 6 bases, leaving 5 bases of the junction unmatched. The CDR3 region is CASRRTGGYYEQYF. CDR3 bases: TGTGCCAGCAGGCGGACAGGGGGATACTACGAGCAGTACTTC.

The chain is built from TRBV2 and TRBJ1-1, with D uncertain. This CDR3 region has 15 residues. Per the germline V gene, CDR1 is SNHLY and CDR2 is FYNNEI. Trimming stripped 3 bases from V and 1 base from J, with 12 bases between. The CDR3 nucleotides are TGTGCCAGCAGTGACCACCCGGGTCGGAACACTGAAGCTTTCTTT. Translation: CASSDHPGRNTEAFF.